The entry that follows covers one TCR beta chain sequence. Its target is unknown. The treatment here: approximately 9-day PBMC culture with coronavirus spike peptide pools or control peptides (ViraFEST assay). ViraFEST grew antigen-specific T cells using peptide pools, then sequenced TCRs. Cultured CD4+ T cells had their DNA profiled by the Oncomine TCR Beta short-read assay. MiXCR, applied by TCRdb to the PCR reads, yields one record per CDR3 protein. This repertoire shows more than 15,000 distinct CDR3 sequences, 45% to 65% found once; its top ten account for around 33%. CDR3 size: 14 residues. V lost 5 bases and J lost 4, with 14 bases in between. Germline CDR1 SGHTA, CDR2 FQGNSA. The data were obtained in a study of vaccination and CD4 T cells after COVID-19. Across the study: Nasal swab PCR detected SARS-CoV-2 in convalescent patients, who comprised about 9 mild cases and one severe case. The convalescent population consisted of six males and four females, two of whom were of Hispanic ethnicity. Findings and limits, study-wide: A median of around 86% of reactive clones, in convalescent patients, became evident only post-vaccination.

Sample: cultured CD4+ T cells from blood, taken after SARS-CoV-2 vaccination. The gene calls are TRBV7-2 and TRBJ2-5, with a tentative D call TRBD1 (5 bases). This clonotype was sampled from a human donor with COVID-19. CDR3 in DNA: TGTGCCAGCAGCGGTTCCTGGGGCGGAGAGACCCAGTACTTC. This codes for CASSGSWGGETQYF.